This T cell receptor (beta chain) was sequenced in a study of blood T cell repertoires in COVID-19. Background on the study: Spain, Italy and the United States supplied samples that represented acute and convalescent COVID-19. T cells, B-cell-depleted T cells, or PBMCs provided the cDNA or gDNA that served as material.

The assay was immunoSEQ multiplex PCR, and TCRdb's table has in-frame clones only and misses some. Here the sample spans around 34,000 clones, more than 75% being singletons. The length of the CDR3 is 15 residues. The ends lost 1 base at V and 7 bases at J; junction bases unmatched: 7. Per the germline V gene, CDR1 is MDHEN and CDR2 is SYDVKM. This clone turned up a few times. Sequencing input: peripheral blood. V is TRBV28 and J is TRBJ2-7, with 10 bases matching TRBD2. The source of this sequence is a man at least 80 years old with active or convalescent COVID-19. CDR3 amino acids: CASSLLASGSREQYF. The CDR3 region has the DNA TGTGCCAGCAGTTTATTGGCTAGCGGGAGTCGTGAGCAGTACTTC.